These T cell receptor beta chains were read from a single sample in a study of CD8 T cells in ankylosing spondylitis. TCRdb ran MiXCR on the 5' RACE reads and lists one entry per CDR3 protein. The sample lists roughly 130,000 distinct CDR3 sequences, roughly 13% occurring once. The sequencing input was blood, either unsorted or a sorted T cell fraction (not recorded which). These receptors all stem from a female donor with ankylosing spondylitis or in good health (not recorded which). Both conserved end residues are part of each CDR3. D genes are given only for firm matches. The size field is filled for only some rows; it gives once, few, many or a size class.

j_call,d_call,v_call,clone_size,cdr3_nt,cdr3_aa
TRBJ2-3,TRBD2,TRBV6-1,NA,TGTGCCAGCAGTAGGCTTTGGGGGAGGGGCACAGATACGCAGTATTTT,CASSRLWGRGTDTQYF
TRBJ2-4,TRBD2,TRBV29-1,many,TGCAGCGTTGAACGGCTAGCGGGGGGGCGAAACATTCAGTACTTC,CSVERLAGGRNIQYF
TRBJ1-4,TRBD1,TRBV12-3/TRBV12-4,many,TGTGCCAGCAGTTCTCGACAGGGTGGGGGTGAAAAACTGTTTTTT,CASSSRQGGGEKLFF
TRBJ2-3,TRBD2,TRBV11-2,few,TGTGCCAGCAGCTCCGGGACTAGGCCAAGCACAGATACGCAGTATTTT,CASSSGTRPSTDTQYF
TRBJ2-3,NA,TRBV5-6,many,TGTGCCAGCAGGTTCCGCGGGGTCACAGATACGCAGTATTTT,CASRFRGVTDTQYF
TRBJ2-7,NA,TRBV6-6,many,TGTGCCAGCAGTCAGACCCTACAGGGTGTCCAGTACTTC,CASSQTLQGVQYF
TRBJ2-1,TRBD1,TRBV15,many,TGTGCCACCAGCACCTACAGGGGGCGCGATGAGCAGTTCTTC,CATSTYRGRDEQFF
TRBJ2-5,TRBD2,TRBV29-1,many,TGCAGCGTTGGCGGGAGGGTTAGTGAGACCCAGTACTTC,CSVGGRVSETQYF
TRBJ2-1,NA,TRBV7-9,few,TGTGCCAGCAGCTTAGCCGGCAGTAGGCGGCAGTTCTTC,CASSLAGSRRQFF
TRBJ1-1,TRBD1,TRBV19,NA,TGTGCCAGTAGTCCAGACAGGGGTCGATATGTGGACACTGAAGCTTTCTTT,CASSPDRGRYVDTEAFF
TRBJ2-7,NA,TRBV7-9,few,TGTGCCAGCAGCACCACAGGTTCCTACGAGCAGTACTTC,CASSTTGSYEQYF
TRBJ1-2,TRBD1,TRBV28,many,TGTGCCAGCAGGGCTACGGGGACAGGGAGTGGCTACACCTTC,CASRATGTGSGYTF
TRBJ1-2,NA,TRBV18,NA,TGTGCCAGCTCAGGCTTGAGAGATGGCTACACCTTC,CASSGLRDGYTF
TRBJ2-5,TRBD2,TRBV28,many,TGTGCCAGCAGTTTCGGCGGGGGGGTCCTTGGGACCCAGTACTTC,CASSFGGGVLGTQYF
TRBJ1-5,NA,TRBV20-1,many,TGCAGTGCTAGAGATTTGGCTAGCAATCAGCCCCAGCATTTT,CSARDLASNQPQHF
TRBJ2-3,TRBD2,TRBV27,many,TGTGCCAGCAGTCCTGGGACTAGCGGGAAGAGAGATACGCAGTATTTT,CASSPGTSGKRDTQYF
TRBJ2-2,TRBD2,TRBV5-5,few,TGTGCCAGCAGCTTGGAGACTAGCGTCCTCACCGGGGAGCTGTTTTTT,CASSLETSVLTGELFF
TRBJ2-2,NA,TRBV7-9,few,TGTGCCAGCAGCTTAATAAGTATCAACACCGGGGAGCTGTTTTTT,CASSLISINTGELFF
TRBJ2-2,NA,TRBV24-1,many,TGTGCCACCAGTGGTGGAGCCAACACCGGGGAGCTGTTTTTT,CATSGGANTGELFF
TRBJ1-1,TRBD1,TRBV5-1,many,TGCGCCAGCAGCACGACAGGGGGAGCTGAAGCTTTCTTT,CASSTTGGAEAFF
TRBJ2-7,NA,TRBV12-3/TRBV12-4,NA,TGTGCCAGCAGTTACGGGGGTAGTTACGAGCAGTACTTC,CASSYGGSYEQYF
TRBJ2-5,NA,TRBV7-3,few,TGTGCCAGCAGGTCCCCCGGCGGGGGCTTGGGTGAGACCCAGTACTTC,CASRSPGGGLGETQYF
TRBJ2-4,TRBD1,TRBV20-1,many,TGCAGTGCTAGATGGACAGGGGAAAACATTCAGTACTTC,CSARWTGENIQYF
TRBJ2-7,TRBD1,TRBV15,NA,TGTGCCACCAGCAGTGGAGACAGGGGAGCGTACGAGCAGTACTTC,CATSSGDRGAYEQYF